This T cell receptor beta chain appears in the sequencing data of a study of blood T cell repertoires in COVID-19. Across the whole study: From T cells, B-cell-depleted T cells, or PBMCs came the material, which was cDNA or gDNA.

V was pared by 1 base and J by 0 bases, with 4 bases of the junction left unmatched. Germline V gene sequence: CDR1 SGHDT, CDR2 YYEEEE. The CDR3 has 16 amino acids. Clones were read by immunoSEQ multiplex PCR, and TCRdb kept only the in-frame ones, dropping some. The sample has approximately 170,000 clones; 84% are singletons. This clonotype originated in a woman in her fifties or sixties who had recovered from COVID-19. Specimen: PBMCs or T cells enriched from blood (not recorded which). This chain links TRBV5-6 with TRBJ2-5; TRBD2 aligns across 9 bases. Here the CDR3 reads CASSLISGGNQETQYF. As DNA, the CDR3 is TGTGCCAGCAGCTTGATTAGCGGGGGAAACCAAGAGACCCAGTACTTC.